The 30 T cell receptor beta chains below were found in one sample sequenced in a study of cytomegalovirus exposure and HLA in healthy donors. Amplification used 60 Vbeta primers and 13 Jbeta primers. Measured with immunoSEQ multiplex PCR; TCRdb has only the in-frame clones, and not every one. There are some 220,000 clones in the sample; 78% occur only once, and more than 0.45% lies in the top ten. Sequencing was performed on PBMCs. These receptors were taken from a boy younger than 18 in good health and CMV-seronegative.

In its sample, this clone was seen once. The genes are TRBV21-1 and TRBJ2-1; TRBD1 is the table's D call, not checked against the DNA. TRBV21-1 counts as a pseudogene. The CDR3 extends over 16 amino acids. The CDR3 loop reads CASSIGTSSSYNEQFF. CDR3 bases: TGTGCCAGCAGCATCGGGACATCGAGCTCCTACAATGAGCAGTTCTTC.

This clone occurred a few times. CDR3 in amino acids: CASSQVSGGLLTSTDTQYF. The CDR3, as DNA: TGCGCCAGCAGCCAAGTCAGCGGGGGGCTCCTTACTAGCACAGATACGCAGTATTTT. The rearrangement joins TRBV4-1 to TRBJ2-3; 9 bases line up with TRBD2. CDR3 length equals 19 residues. The germline V gene encodes CDR1 MGHRA and CDR2 YSYEKL. V gave up 1 base and J gave up 0 bases; unmatched junction bases: 11.

J is TRBJ1-1 and V is TRBV9, with a weak D call TRBD1 (5 bases). The V end lost 0 bases, the J end lost 6 bases, and 15 bases lay between the germline ends. The CDR3 is 15 residues long. Germline-derived CDR1 and CDR2 are SGDLS and YYNGEE. The CDR3 sequence: CASSVVPGGTAEAFF. The CDR3, as DNA: TGTGCCAGCAGCGTAGTTCCGGGAGGGACGGCTGAAGCTTTCTTT.

V gene TRBV20-1 combines with J gene TRBJ2-5; a possible D gene is TRBD1 (5 bases). Germline V CDR1 and CDR2: DFQATT, SNEGSKA (reference sequence). CDR3 length equals 11 residues. Trimming left V 6 bases short and J 0 bases short, with 5 bases between. The CDR3 DNA follows: TGCAGTGCCAGGGACCAAGAGACCCAGTACTTC. Its protein product is CSARDQETQYF.

The chain uses TRBV7-9 and TRBJ1-2, with a tentative D call TRBD1 (5 bases). Trimming removed 4 bases from V and 7 bases from J, with 13 bases in between. This CDR3 region has 13 residues. The germline CDR1 and CDR2 sequences are SEHNR and FQNEAQ (reference sequence). Here the CDR3 reads CASSSSAGGGYTF. The CDR3 DNA reads as TGTGCCAGCAGCTCATCGGCGGGGGGTGGCTACACCTTC.

V is TRBV21-1 and J is TRBJ2-7; the table's D call, TRBD1, has no DNA check behind it. TRBV21-1 is recorded as a pseudogene. The CDR3 has 14 residues. As DNA, the CDR3 is TGTGCCAGCAGCAAGTTCAAGGGGTCTTACGAGCAGTACTTC. Residues: CASSKFKGSYEQYF.

The CDR3 reads CAWSGQVDPMGPQHF. CDR3 bases: TGTGCCTGGAGTGGGCAGGTTGACCCAATGGGGCCCCAGCATTTT. This chain joins TRBV30 and TRBJ1-5; D gene uncertain. CDR1 is GTSNPN and CDR2 is SVGIG in the germline V gene (reference sequence). V lost 1 base to trimming and J lost 9 bases, with 19 bases between them. The CDR3 runs 15 residues.

This clone was found a few times. The gene calls are TRBV29-1 and TRBJ1-1; D possibly corresponds to TRBD1 (5 bases). The V gene's germline CDR1 is SQVTM and CDR2 ANQGSEA. The CDR3 is made up of 11 amino acids. V lost 5 bases to trimming and J lost 11 bases, with 15 bases between them. CDR3 region: CSVTRGGAAFF. CDR3 nucleotide sequence: TGCAGCGTTACAAGGGGCGGGGCGGCTTTCTTT.

The chain employs TRBV11-3 and TRBJ1-2; possibly TRBD1 for D (6 bases). Trimming left V 2 bases short and J 5 bases short, with 12 bases between. This CDR3 spans 14 amino acids. CDR1 SGHNT and CDR2 YENEEA come from the germline V gene. This CDR3 is CASSLSTGFYGYTF. DNA for the CDR3: TGTGCCAGCAGCTTATCGACAGGTTTTTATGGCTACACCTTC.

This chain links TRBV6-1 with TRBJ1-1, with 8 bases aligning to TRBD1. The germline gives CDR1 MNHNS, CDR2 SASEGT. After removal of 8 bases from V and 5 bases from J, the junction contained 7 bases not matched to a gene. This CDR3 contains 13 residues. This CDR3 reads CASVRQGRTEAFF. In DNA, the CDR3 is TGTGCCAGCGTAAGACAGGGGAGGACTGAAGCTTTCTTT.

The V gene is TRBV9, the J gene TRBJ1-6, with 8 bases identical to TRBD1. Germline V lookup: CDR1 SGDLS, CDR2 YYNGEE. V gave up 3 bases and J gave up 4 bases; unmatched junction bases: 6. This CDR3 spans 16 amino acids. This CDR3 is CASSGQRTGYNSPLHF. DNA of the CDR3: TGTGCCAGCAGCGGCCAGCGGACAGGGTATAATTCACCCCTCCACTTT.

This clone was recorded only once. The chain couples TRBV5-5 to TRBJ1-1; D is uncertain. Trimming removed 1 base from V and 1 base from J, with 11 bases in between. CDR3 size: 15 residues. Germline values: CDR1 SGHKS, CDR2 YYEKEE (reference sequence). The chain's CDR3 is CASSLYPARNTEAFF. The CDR3 DNA reads TGTGCCAGCAGCTTGTATCCCGCCAGGAACACTGAAGCTTTCTTT.

The chain carries TRBV6-1 and TRBJ2-7, with 11 bases aligning to TRBD1. The CDR3 runs to 13 residues. V trimming: 4 bases; J trimming: 6 bases; junction bases outside the gene matches: 2. CDR1 MNHNS and CDR2 SASEGT come from the germline V gene. DNA of the CDR3: TGTGCCAGCAGTGGAGGGACAGGGGGCGAGCAGTACTTC. Translating it yields CASSGGTGGEQYF.

This clone was found a few times. The CDR3 DNA follows: TGTGCCAGCAGCAAAAACACAGGGGGCATCGGGGAGCTGTTTTTT. It is translated as CASSKNTGGIGELFF. This chain connects TRBV11-2 to TRBJ2-2, with 9 bases that match TRBD1. V was pared by 5 bases and J by 7 bases, with 8 bases of the junction left unmatched. The CDR3 length is 15 residues. CDR1 SGHAT and CDR2 FQNNGV come from the germline V gene.

The genes are TRBV18 and TRBJ2-7; unclear D gene. Germline loops: CDR1 KGHSH, CDR2 LQKENI. The V end was cut by 2 bases, the J end by 3 bases, with 5 bases between. The CDR3 totals 12 residues. The CDR3 is CASSPRSYEQYF. The CDR3 nucleotides read TGTGCCAGCTCACCAAGGAGCTACGAGCAGTACTTC.

This chain uses TRBV5-4 with TRBJ2-1; weak D call: TRBD1 (5 bases). CDR1 is SGHNT, CDR2 YYREEE, per germline (reference sequence). This CDR3 comprises 15 residues. V gave up 3 bases and J gave up 2 bases, with 12 bases separating them. CDR3 residues: CASSSQGSPYNEQFF. Written as DNA, the CDR3 is TGTGCCAGCAGCTCCCAGGGTTCTCCCTACAATGAGCAGTTCTTC. The full variable domain, in which reference TRBV5-4 and TRBJ2-1 provide the parts outside the CDR3, is ETGVTQSPTHLIKTRGQQVTLRCSSQSGHNTVSWYQQALGQGPQFIFQYYREEENGRGNFPPRFSGLQFPNYSSELNVNALELDDSALYLCASSSQGSPYNEQFFGPGTRLTVL.

The genes are TRBV5-6 and TRBJ2-1; 10 nucleotides align to TRBD2. CDR1 and CDR2 (germline): SGHDT, YYEEEE. J gave up 12 bases and V 0 bases, and 3 bases lay outside the gene matches. This CDR3 is 13 amino acids long. CDR3 in DNA: TGTGCCAGCAGCTTGGGAGCTAGCGGGGGGCAGTTCTTC. Its translation: CASSLGASGGQFF.

This rearrangement joins TRBV5-1 to TRBJ2-5; the match to TRBD1 covers 10 bases. The end of the DNA aligns better with TRBJ2-7, so the J call may be wrong. CDR3 length: 15 residues. The germline V gene has CDR1 SGHRS and CDR2 YFSETQ. CDR3 sequence reads: CASSLRQGASYEQYF. The CDR3 region has the DNA TGCGCCAGCAGCTTGCGACAGGGGGCTTCCTACGAGCAGTACTTC.

This rearrangement joins TRBV5-6 to TRBJ2-3; D gene unclear. The V end was cut by 1 base, the J end by 3 bases, with 12 bases between. Germline V gene data show CDR1 as SGHDT and CDR2 as YYEEEE. CDR3 length equals 15 residues. The CDR3 loop is CASSLQQVGTDTQYF. The CDR3 DNA reads as TGTGCCAGCAGCTTGCAGCAGGTTGGGACAGATACGCAGTATTTT.

This chain connects TRBV29-1 to TRBJ2-2, with a tentative D call TRBD1 (6 bases). Trimming pared 6 bases from V and 7 bases from J, leaving 18 bases between. Germline CDR1 and CDR2: SQVTM and ANQGSEA. The CDR3 consists of 14 residues. Written as DNA, the CDR3 is TGCAGCGTCGCCCAGGGGAGTAGGATCGGGGAGCTGTTTTTT. Its protein is CSVAQGSRIGELFF.

V usage is TRBV5-6 and J usage is TRBJ1-3, with D possibly matching TRBD1 (6 bases). Germline V gene sequence: CDR1 SGHDT, CDR2 YYEEEE. The CDR3 totals 14 residues. The V end was cut by 5 bases, the J end by 1 base, with 10 bases between. The CDR3 sequence is CASRFTGSGNTIYF. CDR3 DNA: TGTGCCAGCAGGTTTACAGGGTCTGGAAACACCATATATTTT.

This clone appeared once. The chain couples TRBV6-5 to TRBJ1-1; possibly TRBD1 for D (6 bases). The CDR3 spans 15 residues. Per germline, CDR1 MNHEY and CDR2 SVGAGI. Trimming took 4 bases from V and 5 from J, leaving 17 bases between them. This chain's CDR3 is CASSLVIGGLTEAFF. The CDR3 DNA follows: TGTGCCAGCAGTTTGGTAATAGGGGGTTTAACTGAAGCTTTCTTT.

The gene calls are TRBV27 and TRBJ2-7; TRBD1 matches at 7 bases. CDR3 length: 17 residues. J gave up 1 base and V 1 base, and 10 bases lay outside the gene matches. CDR1 is MNHEY, CDR2 SMNVEV, per germline (reference sequence). CDR3 amino acids: CASSLFSVTGMSYEQYF. CDR3 sequence (DNA): TGTGCCAGCAGTTTATTTAGTGTGACAGGGATGTCCTACGAGCAGTACTTC.

The rearrangement joins TRBV30 to TRBJ2-1; 15 positions agree with TRBD2. The germline V gene has CDR1 GTSNPN and CDR2 SVGIG (reference sequence). J gave up 9 bases and V 5 bases, and 14 bases lay outside the gene matches. The CDR3 totals 17 residues. CDR3 sequence (DNA): TGTGCCTGGGTCGTCCCCGGGACTAGCGGGAGGAGGGGTGAGCAGTTCTTC. Translation gives CAWVVPGTSGRRGEQFF. The whole variable domain, remainder taken from reference TRBV30 and TRBJ2-1, is SQTIHQWPATLVQPVGSPLSLECTVEGTSNPNLYWYRQAAGRGLQLLFYSVGIGQISSEVPQNLSASRPQDRQFILSSKKLLLSDSGFYLCAWVVPGTSGRRGEQFFGPGTRLTVL.

The chain carries TRBV5-1 and TRBJ2-2, with D possibly TRBD2 on 5 matching bases. From germline, CDR1 is SGHRS and CDR2 YFSETQ. Between the trimmed V and J ends, which lost 9 bases and 4 bases, there was a span of 22 bases. The CDR3 is 16 amino acids. CDR3 nucleotide sequence: TGCGCCACCTCGACTACTCCCCTCCGGGGCACCGGGGAGCTGTTTTTT. Protein sequence: CATSTTPLRGTGELFF.

This clone was picked up one time. CDR3 sequence reads: CASSGGLAGGHFRGTQYF. CDR3 DNA: TGTGCCAGCAGTGGGGGACTAGCGGGAGGGCATTTCCGTGGCACGCAGTATTTT. The chain carries TRBV2 and TRBJ2-3; 16 bases map to TRBD2. This CDR3 is 18 amino acids long. The J segment lost 9 bases and the V segment lost 4 bases, leaving 13 bases of the junction unmatched. Looked up from germline, CDR1 is SNHLY and CDR2 is FYNNEI.

This chain uses TRBV30 with TRBJ1-1; 8 nucleotides match TRBD1. There are 13 residues in the CDR3. Germline CDR1 reads GTSNPN; CDR2 reads SVGIG (reference sequence). With V trimmed by 8 bases and J by 0 bases, 5 bases remained unmatched. In nucleotides, the CDR3 is TGTGCCCAGACAGGGGCTCTGAACACTGAAGCTTTCTTT. Its protein is CAQTGALNTEAFF.

V usage is TRBV27 and J usage is TRBJ1-1; 9 bases fit TRBD1. CDR1 is MNHEY, CDR2 SMNVEV, per germline (reference sequence). V lost 8 bases to trimming and J lost 0 bases; unmatched junction nucleotides: 4. The CDR3 consists of 14 residues. The DNA of the CDR3 is TGTGCCAGCGGGGGGACAGGGCTGAACACTGAAGCTTTCTTT. Translation gives CASGGTGLNTEAFF.

The rearrangement uses TRBV6-5 and TRBJ1-6; weak D call: TRBD1 (6 bases). CDR1 and CDR2 from the germline V gene are MNHEY and SVGAGI. The CDR3 consists of 16 residues. Trimming cost V 4 bases and J 9 bases, with 19 bases left between them. CDR3 sequence reads: CASSWTEARGSSPLHF. For the CDR3, the DNA is TGTGCCAGCAGTTGGACCGAAGCCAGGGGCAGTTCACCCCTCCACTTT.

A few counts support this clone. V is TRBV7-9 and J is TRBJ1-2, with TRBD1 matching 10 bases. CDR1 SEHNR and CDR2 FQNEAQ come from the germline V gene (reference sequence). CDR3 length equals 19 residues. Unmatched junction bases numbered 22, after V lost 7 bases and J lost 5 bases. CDR3 sequence: CASILPRPGQGPPRYGYTF. For the CDR3, the DNA is TGTGCCAGCATCCTCCCTCGTCCGGGACAGGGGCCTCCAAGATATGGCTACACCTTC.